This TCR beta chain was profiled in a study of cytomegalovirus exposure and HLA in healthy donors. PCR amplification relied on 60 Vbeta primers (plus 13 Jbeta primers). Libraries were prepared by immunoSEQ multiplex PCR; TCRdb keeps only in-frame clonotypes and omits some of them. The sample includes roughly 200,000 clones, over 65% of them seen just once. Germline assignment: CDR1 SGHTS and CDR2 YDEGEE. The CDR3 contains 15 residues. Between the trimmed V and J ends, which lost 4 bases and 0 bases, there was a span of 11 bases. The chain joins TRBV5-8 to TRBJ2-1, with D perhaps TRBD1 (7 bases). The receptor comes from a woman between 55 and 75 years old in good health and CMV-seropositive. The sample was PBMCs. CDR3 amino acids: CASSAGQRSYNEQFF. The CDR3 DNA follows: TGTGCCAGCAGCGCGGGACAGCGCTCCTACAATGAGCAGTTCTTC.